These 4 T cell receptor beta chains share one sample of origin, sequenced in a study of cytomegalovirus exposure and HLA in healthy donors. With 60 Vbeta and 13 Jbeta primers, the PCR was carried out. The method was immunoSEQ multiplex PCR; TCRdb's version includes in-frame clones alone and lacks a portion of them. Here the sample spans 150,000 to 200,000 clones, roughly 8.7% being singletons. Sequencing input: PBMCs. These TCRs come from a woman in her twenties or thirties in good health and CMV-seropositive.

This clone was seen a few times. The chain is built from TRBV27 and TRBJ1-1; possibly TRBD1 for D (5 bases). This CDR3 has 17 residues. V lost 0 bases and J 0 bases, leaving 14 bases between the germline ends. Germline V lookup: CDR1 MNHEY, CDR2 SMNVEV (reference sequence). CDR3 protein: CASSLSAGNSMNTEAFF. DNA for the CDR3: TGTGCCAGCAGTTTATCAGCAGGGAATAGTATGAACACTGAAGCTTTCTTT.

This chain uses TRBV9 with TRBJ1-1, with 7 bases fitting TRBD1. J was trimmed by 1 base and V by 3 bases; bases with no gene match: 3. Germline V gene sequence: CDR1 SGDLS, CDR2 YYNGEE. CDR3 length equals 14 residues. The CDR3 nucleotides read TGTGCCAGCAGCGCGACAGGGAGGAACACTGAAGCTTTCTTT. This gives the protein CASSATGRNTEAFF.

The chain joins TRBV5-8 to TRBJ2-2; 9 nucleotides align to TRBD2. V was clipped by 1 base and J by 7 bases; unmatched bases: 8. The CDR3 is 16 residues long. Germline loops: CDR1 SGHTS, CDR2 YDEGEE. The DNA of the CDR3 is TGTGCCAGCAGCTTGTACGCCATAGCGGGAGTCGGGGAGCTGTTTTTT. Translating gives CASSLYAIAGVGELFF.

This clone turned up a few times. This sequence joins TRBV7-7 and TRBJ1-1; unclear D gene. Trimming stripped 1 base from V and 4 bases from J, with 7 bases between. This CDR3 spans 13 amino acids. Germline V gene sequence: CDR1 SSHAT, CDR2 FNYEAQ (reference sequence). The CDR3 bases are TGTGCCAGCAGCTTAGACAGTTCCACTGAAGCTTTCTTT. Encoded protein: CASSLDSSTEAFF. The full variable domain, completed using reference TRBV7-7 and TRBJ1-1, is GAGVSQSPRYKVTKRGQDVTLRCDPISSHATLYWYQQALGQGPEFLTYFNYEAQPDKSGLPSDRFSAERPEGSISTLTIQRTEQRDSAMYRCASSLDSSTEAFFGQGTRLTVV.